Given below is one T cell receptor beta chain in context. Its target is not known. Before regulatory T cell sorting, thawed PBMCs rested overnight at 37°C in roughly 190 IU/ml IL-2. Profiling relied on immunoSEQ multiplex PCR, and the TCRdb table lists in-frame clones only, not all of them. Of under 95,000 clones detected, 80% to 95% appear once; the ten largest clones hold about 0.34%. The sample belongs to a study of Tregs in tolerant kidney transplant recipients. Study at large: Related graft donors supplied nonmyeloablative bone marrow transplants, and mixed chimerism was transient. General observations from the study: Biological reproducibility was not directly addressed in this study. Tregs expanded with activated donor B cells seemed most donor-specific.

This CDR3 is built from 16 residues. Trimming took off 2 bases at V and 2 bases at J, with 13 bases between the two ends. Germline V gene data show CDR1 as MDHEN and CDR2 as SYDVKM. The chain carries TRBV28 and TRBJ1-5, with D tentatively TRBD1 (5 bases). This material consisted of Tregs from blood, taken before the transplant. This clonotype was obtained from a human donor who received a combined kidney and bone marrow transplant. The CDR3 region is CASSLGGELGNQPQHF. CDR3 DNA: TGTGCCAGCAGTTTAGGGGGGGAACTGGGCAATCAGCCCCAGCATTTT.